This T cell receptor (beta chain) was captured in a study of blood T cell repertoires in COVID-19. In germline, CDR1 is SGHAT, CDR2 FQNNGV. The CDR3 spans 14 residues. The ends were cut back, 1 base at V and 13 bases at J, with 14 bases in the middle. It was during active infection that Seattle patients were enrolled and then longitudinally followed. Study processing details: Using reference gene primer amplification, nucleated cell counts were estimated. The protocol was immunoSEQ multiplex PCR, while the TCRdb copy is restricted to in-frame clones and leaves out a portion. D and trimming come from the DNA, and the V and J calls and clone size come from that table. The sample lists roughly 150,000 clones, approximately 91% occurring once.

The chain employs TRBV11-2 and TRBJ1-6; a weak D match, TRBD1 (6 bases). The TCR originated in a man aged 18-30 years with COVID-19, enrolled during active disease. The sample comprised peripheral blood. CDR3 sequence (DNA): TGTGCCAGCAGCTTAGGACAGGTCTCCTTCCCCCTCCACTTT. Translating it yields CASSLGQVSFPLHF.